These 18 T cell receptor beta chains share one sample of origin, sequenced in a study of blood T cell repertoires in COVID-19. Data came from immunoSEQ multiplex PCR; TCRdb stores just in-frame clones and leaves some out. Of roughly 120,000 clones listed, approximately 80% were seen once; the top ten hold almost 4%. The sample consisted of peripheral blood. The receptor source for this set is a woman older than 75 with acute or convalescent COVID-19.

This clone was seen only a few times. The CDR3 DNA is TGTGCCAGCTCGCGACAGGGGGCGAATCAGCCCCAGCATTTT. Its translation is CASSRQGANQPQHF. The rearrangement uses TRBV18 and TRBJ1-5; TRBD1 aligns across 10 bases. V dropped 6 bases and J dropped 4; count of bases not matched to a gene: 3. CDR1 is KGHSH and CDR2 is LQKENI in the germline V gene. The CDR3 is 14 amino acids.

This rearrangement joins TRBV10-3 to TRBJ1-4, with D unresolved. The CDR3 extends over 14 amino acids. Germline V gives CDR1 ENHRY, CDR2 SYGVKD. The ends were cut back, 0 bases at V and 8 bases at J, with 10 bases in the middle. Written as DNA, the CDR3 is TGTGCCATCAGTGAGTCGACGACACAGGAAAAACTGTTTTTT. This sequence encodes CAISESTTQEKLFF.

This clone turned up a few times. The chain joins TRBV6-5 to TRBJ1-1; 10 positions match TRBD1. V lost 0 bases and J lost 11; bases outside the gene matches: 12. Germline V CDR1 and CDR2: MNHEY, SVGAGI. The length of the CDR3 is 16 residues. CDR3 residues: CASSYSNLDRGIGAFF. DNA of the CDR3: TGTGCCAGCAGTTACTCGAATTTGGACAGGGGGATCGGGGCTTTCTTT.

The genes are TRBV5-1 and TRBJ2-4; weak D call: TRBD1 (6 bases). The germline CDR1 and CDR2 sequences are SGHRS and YFSETQ. The V gene lost 0 bases and the J gene lost 8 bases, with 15 bases spanning the gap. The CDR3 extends over 15 amino acids. Here the CDR3 DNA reads TGCGCCAGCAGCTTGGGGCAGGGGATCGCCCACATTCAGTACTTC. Protein: CASSLGQGIAHIQYF.

This clone was seen a single time. The chain links TRBV7-2 to TRBJ1-2, with TRBD1 as a possible D gene (5 bases). Germline lookup yields CDR1 SGHTA and CDR2 FQGNSA. The CDR3 is made up of 13 amino acids. Trimming took 1 base from V and 6 from J, leaving 9 bases between them. In DNA form, the CDR3 reads TGTGCCAGCAGCTTAGAAGCACAGGATGGCTACACCTTC. Protein product: CASSLEAQDGYTF.

This chain's CDR3 is CASSLTGGFFGRTEAFF. The DNA of the CDR3 is TGTGCCAGCAGCTTGACAGGGGGTTTTTTCGGGAGGACTGAAGCTTTCTTT. The chain combines TRBV5-6 with TRBJ1-1, with 8 positions matching TRBD1. Germline assignment: CDR1 SGHDT and CDR2 YYEEEE. This CDR3 is built from 17 residues. J gave up 5 bases and V 1 base, and 13 bases lay outside the gene matches.

The CDR3 bases are TGTGCCAGCAGCGTTAATGCAGGGGGAGATGGCTACACCTTC. It yields the protein CASSVNAGGDGYTF. J is TRBJ1-2 and V is TRBV9, with TRBD1 matching over 7 bases. Germline loops: CDR1 SGDLS, CDR2 YYNGEE. V shed 2 bases, J shed 6 bases, and the junction held 7 bases outside the gene matches. CDR3 length: 14 residues.

This rearrangement joins TRBV10-2 to TRBJ1-2, with TRBD1 matching 10 bases. V gave up 0 bases and J gave up 6 bases; unmatched junction bases: 1. The CDR3 contains 14 residues. Germline lookup yields CDR1 WSHSY and CDR2 SAAADI. CDR3 sequence reads: CASSESGQGHGYTF. CDR3 DNA: TGCGCCAGCAGTGAGTCGGGACAGGGGCATGGCTACACCTTC.

The V call is TRBV11-2, the J call TRBJ1-6, with D unresolved. The CDR3 consists of 14 residues. Germline CDR1 SGHAT, CDR2 FQNNGV. Trimming took off 5 bases at V and 9 bases at J, with 14 bases between the two ends. The CDR3 bases are TGTGCCAGCAGCCCTAGTAGTGTGGGTTCACCCCTCCACTTT. Translating gives CASSPSSVGSPLHF.

The V gene is TRBV7-9, the J gene TRBJ2-7, with TRBD2 matching 8 bases. The J segment lost 2 bases and the V segment lost 3 bases, leaving 6 bases of the junction unmatched. This CDR3 comprises 15 residues. Germline V gene sequence: CDR1 SEHNR, CDR2 FQNEAQ (reference sequence). The CDR3 DNA reads as TGTGCCAGCAGCTTCGGACTAGCTGGGGCCTACGAGCAGTACTTC. Translation: CASSFGLAGAYEQYF.

The J gene is TRBJ2-3, the V gene TRBV6-5, with D possibly matching TRBD1 (5 bases). The V end lost 7 bases, the J end lost 0 bases, and 14 bases lay between the germline ends. The CDR3 totals 15 residues. Germline V gene data show CDR1 as MNHEY and CDR2 as SVGAGI. The CDR3 DNA reads as TGTGCCAGCAAGGGTCCGAGACAGAGCACAGATACGCAGTATTTT. It translates to CASKGPRQSTDTQYF.

V is TRBV20-1 and J is TRBJ2-1; 8 bases agree with TRBD1. The ends lost 3 bases at V and 3 bases at J; junction bases unmatched: 7. The CDR3 consists of 15 residues. Germline lookup yields CDR1 DFQATT and CDR2 SNEGSKA (reference sequence). CDR3 coding DNA: TGCAGTGCTAGTCCCGGGACAGGAGGCTACAATGAGCAGTTCTTC. Amino acid sequence: CSASPGTGGYNEQFF.

Only a few counts were recorded for this clone. The CDR3 DNA sequence: TGTGCCAGCAGCCTACAGTTATCCTACGAGCAGTACTTC. Translating it yields CASSLQLSYEQYF. V gene TRBV28 combines with J gene TRBJ2-7, with D hard to call. Trimming took off 6 bases at V and 1 base at J, with 10 bases between the two ends. The CDR3 loop spans 13 amino acids. Germline V gives CDR1 MDHEN, CDR2 SYDVKM.

The chain joins TRBV5-1 to TRBJ1-6; 9 bases agree with TRBD1. V trimming: 9 bases; J trimming: 7 bases; junction bases outside the gene matches: 11. Germline values: CDR1 SGHRS, CDR2 YFSETQ. CDR3 length: 15 amino acids. CDR3 sequence: CATATGTGSNSPLHF. The DNA of the CDR3 is TGCGCCACCGCGACCGGGACAGGGTCAAATTCACCCCTCCACTTT.

This clone was counted at least ten times. The J gene is TRBJ1-2, the V gene TRBV4-2; possible D gene TRBD1, 5 bases. The CDR3 has 13 residues. With 4 bases removed from V and 4 bases from J, the gap between germline ends came to 10 bases. Germline CDR1 LGHNA, CDR2 YNFKEQ. CDR3 DNA sequence: TGTGCCAGCAGCCCGGGACTGTTCTATGGCTACACCTTC. Its protein is CASSPGLFYGYTF.

This rearrangement joins TRBV19 to TRBJ2-5, with 13 bases identical to TRBD2. The J segment lost 4 bases and the V segment lost 3 bases, leaving 2 bases of the junction unmatched. This CDR3 is built from 15 residues. From germline, CDR1 is LNHDA and CDR2 SQIVND (reference sequence). CDR3 amino acids: CASSIGTSGTETQYF. CDR3 coding DNA: TGTGCCAGTAGTATCGGGACTAGCGGGACAGAGACCCAGTACTTC.

This chain uses TRBV20-1 with TRBJ2-7; maybe TRBD1 (6 bases). CDR1 is DFQATT, CDR2 SNEGSKA, per germline (reference sequence). The CDR3 loop spans 11 amino acids. Trimming removed 3 bases at V and 6 bases at J, with 9 bases between. CDR3 DNA: TGCAGTGCTAGCGCAGGGGTCGAGCAGTACTTC. Translated, it gives CSASAGVEQYF.

The genes are TRBV19 and TRBJ2-5; D may be TRBD1 (5 bases). This CDR3 is 15 amino acids long. V lost 3 bases and J 5 bases, leaving 16 bases between the germline ends. Germline loops: CDR1 LNHDA, CDR2 SQIVND (reference sequence). The DNA for the CDR3 is TGTGCCAGTAGTATCCGGGCAGGGTCTCGGGAGACCCAGTACTTC. Protein: CASSIRAGSRETQYF.